Below, one TCR beta chain is given with its context. Its target antigen remains unknown. No qualities accompany the bases; no much larger clone lies one base away. The CDR3 regions of human TCRbeta chains were subjected to immunosequencing. Turning to the authors' computational methods: TCRs in the repertoires were matched against a reference library of SARS-CoV-2-specific TCRs that had been generated with the MIRA antigen-specificity platform. Breadth was defined as the fraction of unique TCRs that were SARS-CoV-2-associated. Depth was defined as the fraction of total T cells that were SARS-CoV-2-associated. Using the MIRA data, each spike-specific TCR was assigned both to the spike region to which the TCR was reactive and to a CD4 or CD8 class. Log10-transformed breadth and depth values were compared by one-way ANOVA with Sidak's multiple comparisons tests. TCRdb limited this immuneACCESS table to in-frame rearrangements with V and J called. A share of clones is missing; checked studies link under half to unresolved V genes, and the rest is unexplained. That table furnishes V, J and clone size, whereas the DNA furnished D and trimming. In this sample the table shows about 120,000 clones, roughly 89% of which occur a single time. 8.4% of the sample is taken by the ten largest.

In the germline V gene, CDR1 corresponds to LGHNA and CDR2 to YNFKEQ. Trimming removed 1 base from V and 0 bases from J; the gene matches leave 5 bases unexplained. Including cysteine and phenylalanine, the CDR3 has 17 amino acids. The entry retains the CDR3 DNA only, 51 bases that are in frame from base 1. The entry originates in a study of T cell responses to AZD1222 COVID-19 vaccine (dated by TCRdb to the early 2020s). About the investigation overall: AZD1222 recipients given second doses at about 4 weeks or at about 12 weeks were pooled, since spike-specific TCR depth and breadth were not found to differ between the two schedules. A total of 233 trial participants underwent TCR sequencing, of whom some 210 received two doses of AZD1222 and about 25 received two doses of the MenACWY control vaccine. Trial participants were enrolled by age into 18-55, 56-69 and 70-plus year subgroups, with around 150, 28 and 57 TCR-sequenced participants respectively.

The full study reports these points: Conclusions about previously exposed vaccinees are limited, since just a handful of AZD1222 recipients were seropositive for SARS-CoV-2 at baseline. Participants were mostly white British and included more females than males, and it was suggested by the authors that clonal diversity may have been underestimated. In the small 56-69-year group, the increase in depth fell short of significance, most likely because of low power. Because no day 14 peak-response samples were available, the repertoires could be characterized only after the peak T cell response. A significant rise in spike-specific TCR breadth and depth was observed after two AZD1222 doses relative to day 0 and relative to MenACWY recipients. The vaccine-associated CD4 TCRs covered the entire spike protein, and the dominant responses fell in regions 160-218 and 743-854. Epitopes outside the regions mutated in the B.1.351 and B.1.1.7 variants were reportedly recognized by nearly half of the unique spike-specific TCRs.

The sample's time point label, in plain terms: baseline before first vaccination. The vaccinee samples were drawn from two UK trials, COV001 and COV002, one of which was a single-blind randomized controlled phase 2/3 trial testing AZD1222 (ChAdOx1 nCoV-19) in healthy adults. For TCRbeta chain sequencing, PBMC samples from trial participants were taken at day 0 and at day 28 after the second dose. This TCR was sampled from an adult in good health. Sample: peripheral blood, taken on day 0 of AZD1222 vaccination. The rearrangement joined TRBV4-2 to TRBJ1-3, and TRBD1 matches 8 of the central bases. The DNA reads as follows: TGTGCCAGCAGCCAAGGGACAGGGTCTCGCTCTGGAAACACCATATATTTT. This sequence encodes CASSQGTGSRSGNTIYF.